This TCR beta chain is from a study of graft-versus-host responses after intestinal transplantation. The data were produced by immunoSEQ multiplex PCR, yet TCRdb's version contains in-frame clones alone and is incomplete. The sample lists approximately 130,000 clones; 85% to 95% were seen once. Details on this clone: Its antigen is not identified.

V was clipped by 5 bases and J by 0 bases; unmatched bases: 4. This CDR3 contains 16 residues. Germline assignment: CDR1 WSHSY and CDR2 SAAADI. This clonotype was obtained from a human donor who received an intestinal transplant. The sample here was unstimulated CD4+ T cells sorted from spleen or lymph node cells, taken before intestinal transplant. The chain is built from TRBV10-2 and TRBJ1-4; 9 bases match TRBD1. CDR3 loop: CASSIRTGATNEKLFF. In DNA form, the CDR3 reads TGCGCCAGCAGTATCCGGACAGGGGCAACTAATGAAAAACTGTTTTTT.